This T cell receptor beta chain was observed in a study of blood T cells in healthy people across ages. Findings of the study overall: Greater diversity and more naive CD4+ cells were seen in long-lived donors than in aged donors.

A word on this clonotype: Its antigen is currently unknown.

The CDR3 extends over 16 amino acids. Germline V gene data show CDR1 as DFQATT and CDR2 as SNEGSKA (reference sequence). A second roughly 7 to 12 cycle PCR used barcoded and J-beta primers. Every individual sample yielded 2.5 million or more paired-end reads (each containing CDR3). In TCRdb, the 5' RACE reads were re-called with MiXCR into one record per CDR3 protein. Seen here are around 870,000 distinct CDR3 sequences, about 30% observed once, and the top ten hold 15% to 20%. This TCR was recovered from a woman aged 80 or over in good health. The sample taken for sequencing was blood. The chain recombines TRBV20-1 with TRBJ2-5; 9 bases match TRBD2. The last part of the DNA fits TRBJ2-7 better; the J call may be wrong. The CDR3 bases are TGCAGTGCTAGAGATTTTCAGGGACTAGCTTCTTACGAGCAGTACTTC. Its translation is CSARDFQGLASYEQYF.